These 18 T cell receptor beta chains were sequenced from one sample in a study of OX40 agonist ivuxolimab in advanced cancers. The library was generated by the immunoSEQ multiplex PCR assay. This immuneACCESS table, as held by TCRdb, lists in-frame sequences with V and J called but not all clones. Of the missing ones, under half trace to an unresolved V gene in checked studies; the others have no known cause. In this sample the table shows 30,000 or so clones, roughly 90% of which occur a single time. The ten largest clones represent approximately 33% of the sample. The specimen comprised CD4+ or CD8+ T cells sorted from blood, sampled in a trial of the OX40 agonist ivuxolimab. These TCRs come from an adult with an advanced solid tumor such as melanoma, head and neck, liver or kidney cancer.

This chain uses TRBV27 with TRBJ2-7, with D possibly being TRBD1 or TRBD2 (5 bases each). The germline V and J ends were trimmed by 3 bases and 7 bases, with 10 bases remaining between them. Germline V gene sequence: CDR1 MNHEY, CDR2 SMNVEV (reference sequence). The CDR3 extends over 12 amino acids. The CDR3 DNA sequence: TGTGCCAGCAGTTTCGGAGAGGGGGAGCAGTACTTC. Translation: CASSFGEGEQYF.

The chain couples TRBV19 to TRBJ2-1, with TRBD2 matching 7 bases. CDR1 LNHDA and CDR2 SQIVND come from the germline V gene (reference sequence). V lost 3 bases to trimming and J lost 3 bases; unmatched junction nucleotides: 5. The CDR3 length is 15 residues. This chain's CDR3 is CASSIRGGVYNEQFF. CDR3 in DNA: TGTGCCAGTAGTATCCGCGGGGGAGTCTACAATGAGCAGTTCTTC.

The gene calls are TRBV9 and TRBJ1-1; TRBD1 matches 10 bases. This CDR3 contains 14 residues. The V segment lost 3 bases and the J segment 1 base; nucleotides outside the gene matches: 0. CDR1 is SGDLS, CDR2 YYNGEE, per germline. This CDR3 is CASSGTGGNTEAFF. CDR3 sequence (DNA): TGTGCCAGCAGCGGGACAGGGGGGAACACTGAAGCTTTCTTT.

This clone was counted only a few times. The chain has TRBV6-5 and TRBJ2-7, with D unresolved. Germline V gene lookup returns CDR1 MNHEY and CDR2 SVGAGI. Deletions cut 5 bases from V and 4 bases from J, with 6 bases between. This CDR3 has 11 amino acids. In nucleotides, the CDR3 is TGTGCCAGCAGTGCAGGATACGAGCAGTACTTC. This codes for CASSAGYEQYF.

The chain recombines TRBV10-1 with TRBJ2-2; no definite D call. Trimming pared 5 bases from V and 5 bases from J, leaving 9 bases between. The V gene's germline CDR1 is WNHNN and CDR2 SYGVQD (reference sequence). This CDR3 has 13 residues. The DNA of the CDR3 is TGCGCCAGCAGTCTCGGACCTACCGGGGAGCTGTTTTTT. It translates to CASSLGPTGELFF.

This clone is judged medium-sized. The gene calls are TRBV11-3 and TRBJ1-1, with 7 bases aligning to TRBD1. The CDR3 is 13 residues long. Unmatched junction bases numbered 4, after V lost 4 bases and J lost 5 bases. Germline V gives CDR1 SGHNT, CDR2 YENEEA. The CDR3 reads CASSSMTGTEAFF. The CDR3 bases are TGTGCCAGCAGCTCCATGACAGGGACTGAAGCTTTCTTT.

This chain connects TRBV5-1 to TRBJ2-1; no reliable D call. Between the trimmed V and J ends, which lost 0 bases and 2 bases, there was a span of 9 bases. Germline CDR1 and CDR2: SGHRS and YFSETQ. CDR3 length: 15 amino acids. CDR3: CASSLARSAYNEQFF. CDR3 DNA sequence: TGCGCCAGCAGCTTGGCCAGGTCAGCCTACAATGAGCAGTTCTTC.

This chain joins TRBV5-4 and TRBJ2-2; D uncertain. The CDR3 covers 15 residues. Germline CDR1 SGHNT, CDR2 YYREEE (reference sequence). Trimming took off 0 bases at V and 2 bases at J, with 8 bases between the two ends. CDR3 region: CASSLAPFNTGELFF. The CDR3 bases are TGTGCCAGCAGCTTGGCCCCCTTTAACACCGGGGAGCTGTTTTTT.

The chain links TRBV7-9 to TRBJ2-6; 7 nucleotides align to TRBD1. The V gene end was trimmed by 5 bases and the J gene end by 4 bases; junction bases not matched to a gene: 8. The germline V gene has CDR1 SEHNR and CDR2 FQNEAQ (reference sequence). The CDR3 has 16 residues. CDR3 in DNA: TGTGCCAGCAGCATCGTAGGGGGCTCCGGGGCCAACGTCCTGACTTTC. This sequence encodes CASSIVGGSGANVLTF.

This clone was seen once. CDR3 protein: CASSLNRDSYNEQFF. For the CDR3, the DNA is TGTGCCAGCAGCTTAAACAGGGATTCTTACAATGAGCAGTTCTTC. The rearrangement joins TRBV13 to TRBJ2-1, with a possible D match to TRBD1 (6 bases). The germline V gene has CDR1 PRHDT and CDR2 FYEKMQ (reference sequence). The CDR3 loop spans 15 amino acids. V lost 2 bases, J lost 4 bases, and 12 bases lay in between.

V and J are TRBV25-1 and TRBJ1-4, with no clear D. V was trimmed by 2 bases and J by 7 bases, leaving 17 bases between them. The CDR3 has 16 amino acids. Germline-derived CDR1 and CDR2 are MGHDK and SYGVNS. Written as DNA, the CDR3 is TGTGCCAGCAGTGAACGGGTGGGCGGCAGGTTTGAAAAACTGTTTTTT. Protein: CASSERVGGRFEKLFF.

This clone was detected once. The gene calls are TRBV29-1 and TRBJ1-2; D may be TRBD1 (6 bases). This CDR3 is built from 16 residues. V lost 0 bases, J lost 8 bases, and 22 bases lay in between. Germline CDR1 and CDR2: SQVTM and ANQGSEA. The DNA for the CDR3 is TGCAGCGTTGAAGATGGGTTTCGGTCACAGGGTGGAGGCTACACCTTC. This codes for CSVEDGFRSQGGGYTF.

The chain carries TRBV6-5 and TRBJ1-1; D call uncertain. CDR1 and CDR2 from the germline V gene are MNHEY and SVGAGI. V dropped 6 bases and J dropped 7 bases, with 21 bases sitting between them. The CDR3 sequence is 15 residues long. The DNA of the CDR3 is TGTGCCAGCAGCCCAGGTTATTCGAAACATCTTGAAGCTTTCTTT. Amino acid sequence: CASSPGYSKHLEAFF.

Notes on this clone: Its ends do not fully match the called genes, so a read error is possible. The chain links TRBV4-1 to TRBJ1-2; a weak D match, TRBD1 (6 bases). Germline assignment: CDR1 MGHRA and CDR2 YSYEKL. The CDR3 consists of 16 residues. The DNA for the CDR3 is TGCACCAGCAGCCAAGCACAGGGCGGACTTAACTATGGCTACACCTTC. Residues: CTSSQAQGGLNYGYTF.

The chain carries TRBV19 and TRBJ1-5, with D hard to call. The germline V and J ends were trimmed by 3 bases and 1 base, with 10 bases remaining between them. This CDR3 comprises 15 residues. Looked up from germline, CDR1 is LNHDA and CDR2 is SQIVND (reference sequence). The CDR3 nucleotides are TGTGCCAGTAGTATCTGGATGGCGAGCAATCAGCCCCAGCATTTT. It yields the protein CASSIWMASNQPQHF.

The CDR3 loop is CASSSRDRAYEQYF. The CDR3 DNA follows: TGTGCCAGCAGCTCCCGGGACAGAGCCTACGAGCAGTACTTC. V usage is TRBV7-8 and J usage is TRBJ2-7, with 7 bases identical to TRBD1. The germline V gene encodes CDR1 SGHVS and CDR2 FQNEAQ. This CDR3 is built from 14 residues. V shed 4 bases and J 2 bases; nucleotides not matched to a gene: 5.

This clone is a singleton in its sample. The chain joins TRBV29-1 to TRBJ2-5, with a weak D call TRBD2 (5 bases). Per the germline V gene, CDR1 is SQVTM and CDR2 is ANQGSEA. V shed 6 bases and J shed 4 bases, with 15 bases lying between them. The CDR3 is 13 amino acids. Here the CDR3 DNA reads TGCAGCGTGGCGACCTCTCGGGGAGAGACCCAGTACTTC. It codes for CSVATSRGETQYF.

This clone was found a few times. This sequence joins TRBV6-5 and TRBJ2-7; TRBD2 might be the D (5 bases). This CDR3 comprises 16 residues. V lost 2 bases to trimming and J lost 5 bases, with 19 bases between them. Germline assignment: CDR1 MNHEY and CDR2 SVGAGI. This CDR3 is CASSYTLAPSPHEQYF. The CDR3 nucleotides read TGTGCCAGCAGTTACACCCTAGCTCCGAGTCCCCACGAGCAGTACTTC.